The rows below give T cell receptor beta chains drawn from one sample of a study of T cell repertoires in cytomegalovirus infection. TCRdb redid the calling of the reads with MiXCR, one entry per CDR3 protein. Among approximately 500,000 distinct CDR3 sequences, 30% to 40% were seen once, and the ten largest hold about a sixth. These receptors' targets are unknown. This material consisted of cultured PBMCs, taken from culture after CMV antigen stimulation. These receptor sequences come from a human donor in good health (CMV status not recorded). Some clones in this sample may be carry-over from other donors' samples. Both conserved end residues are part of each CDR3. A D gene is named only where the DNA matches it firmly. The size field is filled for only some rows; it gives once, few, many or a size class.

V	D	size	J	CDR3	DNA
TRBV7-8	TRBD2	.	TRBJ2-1	CASSSRAGMSYEQFF	TGTGCCAGCAGCTCCCGAGCGGGAATGAGCTATGAGCAGTTCTTC
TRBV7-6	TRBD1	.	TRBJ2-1	CASSLWTGGWREGYNEQFF	TGTGCCAGCAGCTTATGGACAGGGGGCTGGCGGGAGGGATACAATGAGCAGTTCTTC
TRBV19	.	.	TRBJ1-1	CASSIARGGIMNTEAFF	TGTGCCAGTAGTATAGCCCGAGGGGGTATCATGAACACTGAAGCTTTCTTT
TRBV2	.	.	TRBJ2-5	CASSAQSGGLGETQYF	TGTGCCAGCAGTGCCCAGAGCGGAGGGCTGGGAGAGACCCAGTACTTC
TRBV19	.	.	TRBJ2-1	CASSTDRGSDNEQFF	TGTGCCAGTAGTACAGACAGAGGAAGCGACAATGAGCAGTTCTTC
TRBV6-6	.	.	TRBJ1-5	CASSFKGAGDQPQHF	TGTGCCAGCAGTTTTAAAGGGGCGGGGGATCAGCCCCAGCATTTT
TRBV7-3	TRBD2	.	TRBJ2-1	CASSLTILAGGYNEQFF	TGTGCCAGCAGCTTAACCATTCTAGCGGGAGGGTACAATGAGCAGTTCTTC
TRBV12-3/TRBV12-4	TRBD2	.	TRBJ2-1	CASSPLSGRGQFF	TGTGCCAGCAGCCCCCTTAGCGGGAGGGGACAGTTCTTC
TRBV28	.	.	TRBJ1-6	CASSLEPGSNSPLHF	TGTGCCAGCAGTTTGGAGCCGGGGTCTAATTCACCCCTCCACTTT
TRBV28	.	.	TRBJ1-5	CASNYRIRNQPQHF	TGTGCCAGCAACTACAGAATCCGCAATCAGCCCCAGCATTTT
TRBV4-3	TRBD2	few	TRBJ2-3	CASSQAAGNTDTQYF	TGCGCCAGCAGCCAAGCAGCGGGAAACACAGATACGCAGTATTTT
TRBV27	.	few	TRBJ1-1	CASSFDRSGDTEAFF	TGTGCCAGCAGTTTCGACCGCAGTGGAGACACTGAAGCTTTCTTT
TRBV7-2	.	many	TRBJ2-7	CASSSQGYEQYF	TGTGCCAGCAGCTCACAGGGCTACGAGCAGTACTTC
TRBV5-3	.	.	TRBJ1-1	CASSPGPVGGTMNTEAFF	TGTGCCAGCAGCCCCGGTCCAGTGGGAGGGACAATGAACACTGAAGCTTTCTTT
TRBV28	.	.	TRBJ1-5	CASSPSSGNQPQHF	TGTGCCAGCAGTCCGAGTAGCGGCAATCAGCCCCAGCATTTT
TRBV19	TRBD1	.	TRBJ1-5	CASSSFGGLGGVQPQHF	TGTGCCAGTAGTAGTTTTGGCGGTCTAGGGGGCGTTCAGCCCCAGCATTTT
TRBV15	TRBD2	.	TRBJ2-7	CATSRTGTSYEQYF	TGTGCCACCAGCAGAACAGGGACTAGCTACGAGCAGTACTTC
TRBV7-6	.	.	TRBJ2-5	CASSSEGETQYF	TGTGCCAGCAGCTCCGAGGGGGAGACCCAGTACTTC
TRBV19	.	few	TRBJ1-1	CASSYETGWTEAFF	TGTGCCAGTAGTTACGAAACAGGGTGGACTGAAGCTTTCTTT
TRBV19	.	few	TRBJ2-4	CASLQAGDKNIQYF	TGTGCCAGTCTACAGGCGGGTGACAAAAACATTCAGTACTTC
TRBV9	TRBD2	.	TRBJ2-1	CASSLGLAGTNEQFF	TGTGCCAGCAGCTTAGGGCTAGCGGGGACCAATGAGCAGTTCTTC
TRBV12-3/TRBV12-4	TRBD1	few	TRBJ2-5	CASSLGDRGQETQYF	TGTGCCAGCAGTTTAGGGGACAGGGGGCAGGAGACCCAGTACTTC
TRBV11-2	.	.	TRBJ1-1	CASSLMLPGSTEAFF	TGTGCCAGCAGCTTAATGCTTCCGGGCAGCACTGAAGCTTTCTTT
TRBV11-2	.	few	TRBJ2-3	CASSSNVRDTQYF	TGTGCCAGCAGCTCCAATGTGAGAGATACGCAGTATTTT
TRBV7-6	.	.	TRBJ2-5	CASSLVPQLALAQETQYF	TGTGCCAGCAGCTTAGTTCCCCAACTAGCCCTTGCCCAAGAGACCCAGTACTTC
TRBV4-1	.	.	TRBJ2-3	CASSQEDRNTDTQYF	TGCGCCAGCAGCCAAGAAGACAGAAACACAGATACGCAGTATTTT
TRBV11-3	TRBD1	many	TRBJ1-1	CASSFEGTGLNEAFF	TGTGCCAGCAGCTTCGAAGGGACAGGGCTGAATGAAGCTTTCTTT
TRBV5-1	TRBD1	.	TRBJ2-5	CASSRGQGIGQETQYF	TGCGCCAGCAGCCGGGGACAGGGGATCGGGCAAGAGACCCAGTACTTC
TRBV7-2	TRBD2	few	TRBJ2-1	CASSLWGTPASGEYNEQFF	TGTGCCAGCAGCTTATGGGGGACGCCGGCTAGCGGGGAATACAATGAGCAGTTCTTC
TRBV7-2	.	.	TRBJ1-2	CASSFNGLIGYTF	TGTGCCAGCAGCTTCAACGGGCTCATTGGCTACACCTTC
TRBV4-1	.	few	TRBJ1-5	CASSQGGDQPQHF	TGCGCCAGCAGCCAAGGCGGGGATCAGCCCCAGCATTTT
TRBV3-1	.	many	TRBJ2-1	CASSQGRARNEQFF	TGTGCCAGCAGCCAAGGGAGGGCAAGGAATGAGCAGTTCTTC
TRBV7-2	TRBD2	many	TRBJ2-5	CASRVAGGPRTQYF	TGTGCCAGCAGAGTAGCGGGAGGCCCCAGGACCCAGTACTTC
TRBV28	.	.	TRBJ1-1	CASSWGALEGNEAFF	TGTGCCAGCAGTTGGGGGGCCTTGGAGGGAAATGAAGCTTTCTTT
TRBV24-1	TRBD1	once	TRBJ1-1	CATSDAGQGAQKAFF	TGTGCCACCAGTGACGCGGGACAGGGGGCACAGAAAGCTTTCTTT
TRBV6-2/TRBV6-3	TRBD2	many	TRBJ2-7	CASSYSTSAYEQYF	TGTGCCAGCAGTTACTCGACTAGCGCCTACGAGCAGTACTTC
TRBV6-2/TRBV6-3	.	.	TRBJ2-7	CASQGRRYEQYF	TGTGCCAGCCAGGGTAGGCGTTACGAGCAGTACTTC
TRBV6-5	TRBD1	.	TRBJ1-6	CASSPRQGAYSPLHF	TGTGCCAGCAGCCCTAGACAGGGGGCTTATTCACCCCTCCACTTT
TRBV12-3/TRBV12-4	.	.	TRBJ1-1	CASSLPDGGGEAFF	TGTGCCAGCAGTCTACCGGACGGTGGGGGCGAAGCTTTCTTT
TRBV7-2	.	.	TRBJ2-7	CASSLGPGTREQYF	TGTGCCAGCAGCTTAGGCCCGGGAACAAGGGAGCAGTACTTC
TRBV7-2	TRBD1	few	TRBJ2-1	CASSFHGTGSSYNEQFF	TGTGCCAGCAGCTTCCACGGGACAGGGAGCTCCTACAATGAGCAGTTCTTC
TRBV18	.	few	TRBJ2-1	CASSPPRQASYNEQFF	TGTGCCAGCTCACCACCTCGACAGGCCTCCTACAATGAGCAGTTCTTC
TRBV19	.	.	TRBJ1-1	CASSIRTAEAFF	TGTGCCAGTAGTATAAGGACCGCTGAAGCTTTCTTT
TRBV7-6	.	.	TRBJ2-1	CASSYTTGSYNEQFF	TGTGCCAGCAGCTATACTACGGGATCCTACAATGAGCAGTTCTTC
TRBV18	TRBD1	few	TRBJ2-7	CASSPPLRQGPYEQYF	TGTGCCAGCTCACCTCCCCTGAGACAGGGGCCCTACGAGCAGTACTTC
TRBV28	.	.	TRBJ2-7	CASSQGVSGPYEQYF	TGTGCCAGCAGCCAGGGGGTTAGCGGTCCGTATGAGCAGTACTTC
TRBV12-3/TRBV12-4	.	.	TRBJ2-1	CASSLGGGGHRNEQFF	TGTGCCAGCAGTTTAGGAGGAGGGGGCCACAGGAATGAGCAGTTCTTC
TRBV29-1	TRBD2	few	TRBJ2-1	CSVERGWASGRNEQFF	TGCAGCGTTGAAAGGGGGTGGGCTAGCGGGAGGAATGAGCAGTTCTTC
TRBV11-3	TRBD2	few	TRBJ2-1	CASSSSGLTSGRLEEQFF	TGTGCCAGCAGCTCATCCGGACTTACTAGCGGGAGACTGGAAGAGCAGTTCTTC
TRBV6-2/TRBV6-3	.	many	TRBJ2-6	CAASGGDSGANVLTF	TGTGCCGCGTCAGGAGGGGACTCTGGGGCCAACGTCCTGACTTTC
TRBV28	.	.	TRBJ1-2	CASSLGSGGGYGYTF	TGTGCCAGCAGTTTAGGTTCCGGGGGAGGCTATGGCTACACCTTC
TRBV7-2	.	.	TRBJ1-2	CASSQLTAGGYGYTF	TGTGCCAGCAGCCAACTGACGGCTGGGGGCTATGGCTACACCTTC